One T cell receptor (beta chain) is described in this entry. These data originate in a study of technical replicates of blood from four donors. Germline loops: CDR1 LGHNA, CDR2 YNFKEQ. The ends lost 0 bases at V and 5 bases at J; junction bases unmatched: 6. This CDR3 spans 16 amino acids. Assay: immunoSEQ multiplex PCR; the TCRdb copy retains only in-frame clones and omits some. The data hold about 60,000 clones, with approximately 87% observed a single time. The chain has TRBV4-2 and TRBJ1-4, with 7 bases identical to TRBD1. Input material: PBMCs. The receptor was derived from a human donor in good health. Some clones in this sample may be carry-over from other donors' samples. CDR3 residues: CASSQDPGTANEKLFF. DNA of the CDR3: TGTGCCAGCAGCCAAGACCCCGGGACAGCGAATGAAAAACTGTTTTTT.